This is a list of T cell receptor beta chains from one sample in a study of cytomegalovirus exposure and HLA in healthy donors. Sequenced by immunoSEQ multiplex PCR; TCRdb stores in-frame clones only, minus some. The sample includes 150,000 to 200,000 clones, about 90% seen only once; the top ten take about 1.1%. Sequences were obtained from PBMCs. The source of these receptors is a boy younger than 10 in good health and CMV-seronegative. Each CDR3 is given with its conserved first and last residue. The D gene is left open where the match is weak. Expanded clones are given a class, and other clones once, few, many or no size at all.

-	TRBV7-2	TRBJ2-1	-	CASSPLVRLAEQFF	TGTGCCAGCAGCCCATTAGTTAGGCTAGCGGAGCAGTTCTTC
-	TRBV5-1	TRBJ1-1	-	CASSETTGWNTEAFF	TGCGCCAGCAGCGAGACCACAGGGTGGAACACTGAAGCTTTCTTT
-	TRBV20-1	TRBJ2-1	-	CSVGRNEQFF	TGCAGTGTCGGTCGGAATGAGCAGTTCTTC
-	TRBV19	TRBJ1-1	TRBD1	CASSTRDRKSEAFF	TGTGCCAGTAGTACAAGGGACAGAAAGTCTGAAGCTTTCTTT
-	TRBV6-4	TRBJ1-1	-	CASSDSGGAEAFF	TGTGCCAGCAGTGACTCTGGAGGGGCTGAAGCTTTCTTT
-	TRBV7-9	TRBJ1-2	-	CASSFGGNYGYTF	TGTGCCAGCAGTTTTGGGGGGAACTATGGCTACACCTTC
-	TRBV9	TRBJ2-2	-	CASSVADSYTGELFF	TGTGCCAGCAGCGTTGCAGACAGTTACACCGGGGAGCTGTTTTTT
-	TRBV6-5	TRBJ2-7	-	CASTTGPWAYEQYF	TGTGCCAGCACAACAGGACCGTGGGCCTACGAGCAGTACTTC
once	TRBV28	TRBJ2-5	TRBD2	CASSWGGYQETQYF	TGTGCCAGCAGCTGGGGGGGGTACCAAGAGACCCAGTACTTC
once	TRBV7-2	TRBJ2-2	-	CASATGQNTGELFF	TGTGCCAGCGCTACAGGCCAGAACACCGGGGAGCTGTTTTTT
-	TRBV27	TRBJ1-2	TRBD1	CASSFRDSASGYTF	TGTGCCAGCAGTTTCCGGGACAGTGCCTCGGGCTACACCTTC
-	TRBV4-1	TRBJ1-4	-	CASSQPLKGRGGKLFF	TGCGCCAGCAGCCAACCCCTAAAGGGAAGGGGAGGAAAACTGTTTTTT
-	TRBV28	TRBJ2-7	TRBD1	CASSGPGQGSYEQYF	TGTGCCAGCAGTGGACCGGGACAGGGCTCCTACGAGCAGTACTTC
few	TRBV29-1	TRBJ2-5	-	CSVVSGLQETQYF	TGCAGCGTTGTATCGGGGTTACAAGAGACCCAGTACTTC
-	TRBV7-4	TRBJ1-1	-	CASSLITPQGFAILNTEAFF	TGTGCCAGCAGCTTAATTACACCCCAGGGCTTTGCCATTTTGAACACTGAAGCTTTCTTT
-	TRBV28	TRBJ1-3	TRBD1	CASSSGTGPWSSGNTIYF	TGTGCCAGCAGTTCAGGGACAGGGCCCTGGAGCTCTGGAAACACCATATATTTT
-	TRBV29-1	TRBJ2-3	-	CSVDSSVVNTQYF	TGCAGCGTTGATTCTAGCGTAGTAAATACGCAGTATTTT
-	TRBV18	TRBJ2-6	-	CASSPTGSGANVLTF	TGTGCCAGCTCGCCCACAGGCTCTGGGGCCAACGTCCTGACTTTC
-	TRBV2	TRBJ1-5	TRBD1	CASSEGSGGIGQPQHF	TGTGCCAGCAGTGAAGGCTCAGGGGGCATAGGTCAGCCCCAGCATTTT
-	TRBV29-1	TRBJ2-7	-	CGVVNGAYEQYF	TGCGGCGTTGTAAATGGGGCGTACGAGCAGTACTTC
-	TRBV27	TRBJ2-4	-	CASSLSLGEGPAKNIQYF	TGTGCCAGCAGTTTATCACTGGGAGAGGGCCCCGCCAAAAACATTCAGTACTTC
-	TRBV18	TRBJ1-1	-	CASSPPGGSTRSGLDTEAFF	TGTGCCAGCTCACCCCCCGGGGGTTCCACCAGGTCCGGATTGGACACTGAAGCTTTCTTT
-	TRBV6-6	TRBJ2-4	TRBD2	CASSSYPGGENIQYF	TGTGCCAGCAGTTCCTATCCGGGGGGAGAAAACATTCAGTACTTC
few	TRBV6-1	TRBJ2-5	-	CASSPPGPTETQYF	TGTGCCAGCAGTCCTCCGGGTCCAACGGAGACCCAGTACTTC
-	TRBV19	TRBJ2-5	-	CASRQSQETQYF	TGTGCCAGTAGACAATCCCAAGAGACCCAGTACTTC
few	TRBV6-1	TRBJ1-5	-	CASTGFRNQPQHF	TGTGCCAGCACGGGGTTCCGCAATCAGCCCCAGCATTTT
-	TRBV11-2	TRBJ2-7	-	CASSVTNGNYEQYF	TGTGCCAGCAGCGTAACGAATGGCAACTACGAGCAGTACTTC
-	TRBV6-5	TRBJ2-5	TRBD2	CASSISGTRIETQYF	TGTGCCAGCAGTATATCCGGGACTAGAATAGAGACCCAGTACTTC
-	TRBV28	TRBJ2-7	TRBD2	CASSAYPGLAGGPYEQYF	TGTGCCAGCAGTGCATACCCCGGACTAGCGGGAGGCCCCTACGAGCAGTACTTC
-	TRBV6-1	TRBJ1-2	-	CASSDLRGVTNGYTF	TGTGCCAGCAGCGACCTCAGGGGCGTGACGAATGGCTACACCTTC
-	TRBV5-1	TRBJ2-3	-	CASSPFGSTWTDTQYF	TGCGCCAGCAGCCCCTTTGGTTCAACTTGGACAGATACGCAGTATTTT
-	TRBV6-4	TRBJ2-1	TRBD2	CASSPGGTSGRKSYNEQFF	TGTGCCAGCAGTCCTGGTGGGACTAGCGGGAGGAAGTCCTACAATGAGCAGTTCTTC
once	TRBV5-1	TRBJ2-3	TRBD2	CASSFDTSGGADTQYF	TGCGCCAGCAGCTTCGATACTAGCGGGGGGGCAGATACGCAGTATTTT
-	TRBV27	TRBJ2-1	TRBD2	CASRGLAGSYNEQFF	TGTGCCAGCAGGGGACTAGCGGGCTCCTACAATGAGCAGTTCTTC
-	TRBV28	TRBJ1-6	TRBD1	CASSWTGRNSPLHF	TGTGCCAGCAGTTGGACAGGTCGGAATTCACCCCTCCACTTT
once	TRBV11-2	TRBJ1-1	-	CASSRSGGWDTEAFF	TGTGCCAGCAGCCGGTCGGGGGGCTGGGACACTGAAGCTTTCTTT
-	TRBV27	TRBJ1-5	-	CASSPIREGQPQHF	TGTGCCAGCAGCCCCATCAGGGAAGGCCAGCCCCAGCATTTT
once	TRBV5-1	TRBJ2-1	TRBD2	CASSLRLAADNEQFF	TGCGCCAGCAGCTTGCGACTAGCGGCTGACAATGAGCAGTTCTTC
-	TRBV11-2	TRBJ1-3	-	CASSSVVGNTIYF	TGTGCCAGCAGCTCTGTAGTAGGAAACACCATATATTTT
-	TRBV5-1	TRBJ2-1	-	CATAAGGQTNEQFF	TGCGCCACAGCGGCCGGAGGGCAGACCAATGAGCAGTTCTTC
-	TRBV4-1	TRBJ1-3	-	CASSQVYLGVFSGNTIYF	TGCGCCAGCAGCCAAGTATACTTAGGGGTATTCTCTGGAAACACCATATATTTT
-	TRBV19	TRBJ1-1	-	CASSIGWGQGWDTEAFF	TGTGCCAGTAGTATAGGTTGGGGGCAGGGTTGGGACACTGAAGCTTTCTTT
-	TRBV23-1	TRBJ1-5	TRBD1	CASSQSNGTGGHQPQHF	TGCGCCAGCAGTCAATCAAATGGGACAGGGGGCCATCAGCCCCAGCATTTT
-	TRBV29-1	TRBJ1-3	TRBD1	CSVDVGQGSGNTIYF	TGCAGCGTTGATGTGGGACAGGGATCTGGAAACACCATATATTTT
few	TRBV21-1	TRBJ1-4	-	CASMGDRVKLFF	TGTGCCAGCATGGGGGACAGGGTGAAACTGTTTTTT
-	TRBV19	TRBJ1-5	-	CASSIQGPGAQHF	TGTGCCAGTAGTATACAGGGACCAGGGGCCCAGCATTTT